This T cell receptor beta chain was retrieved from a study of graft-versus-host responses after intestinal transplantation. Overall study context: Induction with anti-thymocyte globulin, then tacrolimus and steroids for three to four years, was given to all recipients.

Germline CDR1 MNHNY, CDR2 SVGAGI (reference sequence). V lost 2 bases and J 2 bases, leaving 13 bases between the germline ends. This CDR3 spans 16 amino acids. Remarks on this clone: Its antigen is undetermined.

TCRdb keeps only in-frame clones here, not all; method: immunoSEQ multiplex PCR. The sample shows about 120,000 clones, 90% to 95% of them seen only once. The sample was unstimulated CD4+ T cells sorted from spleen or lymph node cells, taken before transplant. This sequence originates from a human donor who was the organ donor for an intestinal transplant. The V and J genes are TRBV6-6 and TRBJ2-1; D call uncertain. CDR3 region: CASSYVGYPPYNEQFF. CDR3 DNA sequence: TGTGCCAGCAGTTACGTTGGCTACCCCCCCTACAATGAGCAGTTCTTC.